This section outlines one T cell receptor (beta chain) sequence together with its context. The data were taken from a study of blood T cell repertoires in COVID-19. Study details: PBMCs, B-cell-depleted T cells, or T cells were the source of the cDNA or gDNA that made up the material.

Per the original data handling: Using reference gene primer amplification, nucleated cell counts were estimated. TCRdb keeps only in-frame clones here, not all; method: immunoSEQ multiplex PCR. The DNA was the basis for D and trimming; V, J and clone size are from that table. The data show a few hundred thousand clones, just over 90% seen once. Germline V gene data show CDR1 as MNHEY and CDR2 as SVGAGI. The length of the CDR3 is 13 residues. V was pared by 2 bases and J by 8 bases, with 3 bases of the junction left unmatched. The cohort comprised adults aged roughly 18 to 90 years residing in about two dozen US areas. Participant-reported clinical history was the basis for cohort assignment.

The sequence was collected from a middle-aged woman who had been exposed to COVID-19. The chain combines TRBV6-5 with TRBJ1-2; 9 nucleotides line up with TRBD1. The sample was PBMCs or T cells enriched from blood (not recorded which). The CDR3 loop is CASSYGTGLGYTF. For the CDR3, the DNA is TGTGCCAGCAGTTACGGGACAGGGCTCGGCTACACCTTC.